These T cell receptor beta chains were read from a single sample in a study of shared clonotypes between healthy human individuals. This table comes from immunoSEQ multiplex PCR, and its TCRdb copy is limited to in-frame clones, with some not included. The sample holds millions of clones, around nine tenths seen once. The sample was naive CD4+ T cells sorted from blood. These receptors were obtained from a man aged 18 to 29 in good health. Both conserved end residues are part of each CDR3. The D gene is left open where the match is weak. Size is omitted from some rows. Given values are once, few, many or a class for expanded clones.

>TRBV2|TRBD2|-|TRBJ2-1
CASSAGLAGLYNEQFF
TGTGCCAGCAGTGCGGGACTAGCGGGCCTCTACAATGAGCAGTTCTTC
>TRBV7-2|-|once|TRBJ1-1
CASSFDLNTEAFF
TGTGCCAGCAGCTTCGACTTAAACACTGAAGCTTTCTTT
>TRBV4-3|TRBD2|-|TRBJ2-1
CASSQGGLAGGHYNEQFF
TGCGCCAGCAGCCAAGGAGGGCTAGCGGGAGGACACTACAATGAGCAGTTCTTC
>TRBV7-6|TRBD1|-|TRBJ2-5
CASSPLDRLETQYF
TGTGCCAGCAGCCCACTGGACAGGCTAGAGACCCAGTACTTC
>TRBV4-3|-|-|TRBJ2-6
CASSLGTGANVLTF
TGCGCCAGCAGCCTCGGAACTGGGGCCAACGTCCTGACTTTC
>TRBV27|-|-|TRBJ2-1
CASSLEGTKYNEQFF
TGTGCCAGCAGTTTAGAAGGGACGAAGTACAATGAGCAGTTCTTC
>TRBV6-1|-|-|TRBJ2-5
CASSDTTRGTQYF
TGTGCCAGCAGTGATACGACCCGGGGGACCCAGTACTTC
>TRBV30|-|-|TRBJ1-2
CAWGWTAFSGYTF
TGTGCCTGGGGATGGACAGCTTTTTCCGGCTACACCTTC
>TRBV19|-|-|TRBJ2-5
CASSVLERRRKETQYF
TGTGCCAGTAGTGTCCTAGAGAGACGGAGAAAAGAGACCCAGTACTTC
>TRBV14|-|-|TRBJ1-2
CASSQDRGARNYGYTF
TGTGCCAGCAGCCAAGATAGGGGCGCCAGAAACTATGGCTACACCTTC
>TRBV6-1|-|-|TRBJ1-4
CASSDGWAIEKLFF
TGTGCCAGCAGTGATGGCTGGGCCATCGAAAAACTGTTTTTT
>TRBV6-1|-|few|TRBJ2-7
CASSEPRFLPDYEQYF
TGTGCCAGCAGTGAACCACGATTCCTACCTGACTACGAGCAGTACTTC
>TRBV7-2|-|-|TRBJ1-2
CASSLLEEGDYTF
TGTGCCAGCAGCTTATTAGAGGAGGGTGACTACACCTTC
>TRBV27|-|-|TRBJ2-7
CASSPRADAYEQYF
TGTGCCAGCAGTCCCCGGGCCGACGCCTACGAGCAGTACTTC
>TRBV2|-|once|TRBJ2-3
CASSTQEGITDTQYF
TGTGCCAGCAGTACTCAGGAGGGCATCACAGATACGCAGTATTTT
>TRBV5-1|TRBD2|-|TRBJ2-1
CASSSDRTSGGPTSYNEQFF
TGCGCCAGCAGCTCCGATCGGACTAGCGGGGGACCAACCTCCTACAATGAGCAGTTCTTC
>TRBV6-6|-|-|TRBJ2-7
CASSYSAGIYEQYF
TGTGCCAGCAGTTATAGTGCAGGGATCTACGAGCAGTACTTC
>TRBV14|-|-|TRBJ1-3
CASSPYLLSSGNTIYF
TGTGCCAGCAGCCCCTACCTCCTTAGCTCTGGAAACACCATATATTTT
>TRBV10-3|TRBD1|once|TRBJ1-4
CAISESRGPTNEKLFF
TGTGCCATCAGTGAGTCAAGGGGGCCAACTAATGAAAAACTGTTTTTT
>TRBV7-2|TRBD2|-|TRBJ2-4
CASSLAGGVNIQYF
TGTGCCAGCAGCTTAGCGGGAGGGGTAAACATTCAGTACTTC
>TRBV5-6|-|-|TRBJ2-7
CASTPGPSLRFEQYF
TGTGCCAGCACTCCTGGGCCAAGCCTAAGGTTCGAGCAGTACTTC
>TRBV7-2|TRBD1|-|TRBJ1-1
CASSLEGGGRTEAFF
TGTGCCAGCAGCTTAGAAGGGGGCGGGAGAACTGAAGCTTTCTTT
>TRBV11-2|-|-|TRBJ2-5
CASSLTLGGQETQYF
TGTGCCAGCAGCTTAACGCTCGGGGGACAAGAGACCCAGTACTTC
>TRBV11-2|TRBD2|-|TRBJ2-1
CASSSGLAYNEQFF
TGTGCCAGCAGCTCCGGACTAGCTTACAATGAGCAGTTCTTC
>TRBV9|TRBD1|-|TRBJ2-2
CASSPGTVNTGELFF
TGTGCCAGCAGCCCCGGGACAGTAAACACCGGGGAGCTGTTTTTT
>TRBV7-2|TRBD1|-|TRBJ1-2
CASSLVGGGNGYTF
TGTGCCAGCAGCTTAGTAGGAGGGGGCAATGGCTACACCTTC
>TRBV7-9|TRBD2|-|TRBJ2-3
CASSLTSGKGTDTQYF
TGTGCCAGCAGCCTGACTAGCGGGAAGGGCACAGATACGCAGTATTTT
>TRBV20-1|-|-|TRBJ2-1
CSATIASEQFF
TGCAGTGCTACTATAGCGAGTGAGCAGTTCTTC
>TRBV6-5|-|-|TRBJ2-7
CASSNGVLAPWEQYF
TGTGCCAGCAGCAACGGGGTACTAGCCCCTTGGGAGCAGTACTTC
>TRBV14|-|-|TRBJ1-3
CASSRQGSLHSGNTIYF
TGTGCCAGCAGCCGCCAGGGCTCGTTACACTCTGGAAACACCATATATTTT
>TRBV25-1|-|-|TRBJ2-5
CASAPQGKVETQYF
TGTGCCAGCGCGCCGCAGGGAAAGGTGGAGACCCAGTACTTC
>TRBV6-1|TRBD1|-|TRBJ1-5
CASSETGGIGNQPQHF
TGTGCCAGCAGTGAAACAGGGGGCATAGGCAATCAGCCCCAGCATTTT
>TRBV7-9|-|-|TRBJ2-3
CASSPRMDTDTQYF
TGTGCCAGCAGCCCACGGATGGACACAGATACGCAGTATTTT
>TRBV5-4|-|-|TRBJ2-2
CASSLSQGSTGELFF
TGTGCCAGCAGCTTGTCCCAGGGGAGCACCGGGGAGCTGTTTTTT
>TRBV5-1|-|-|TRBJ2-7
CASSLAGTASSYEQYF
TGCGCCAGCAGCTTGGCCGGGACTGCGTCTTCCTACGAGCAGTACTTC
>TRBV2|TRBD2|-|TRBJ2-7
CASRDLAGAYEQYF
TGTGCCAGCAGGGATTTAGCGGGGGCCTACGAGCAGTACTTC
>TRBV27|-|-|TRBJ1-1
CASSPVDRIEAFF
TGTGCCAGCAGTCCTGTAGACAGGATTGAAGCTTTCTTT
>TRBV5-6|-|-|TRBJ2-3
CASSPPGEMLTDTQYF
TGTGCCAGCAGCCCCCCCGGGGAGATGCTGACAGATACGCAGTATTTT
>TRBV28|-|-|TRBJ2-1
CASNEPGFHEQFF
TGTGCCAGCAACGAGCCAGGGTTTCATGAGCAGTTCTTC
>TRBV10-2|TRBD2|once|TRBJ2-5
CASSEYGTSGGQETQYF
TGCGCCAGCAGTGAGTATGGGACTAGCGGGGGACAAGAGACCCAGTACTTC
>TRBV18|TRBD2|-|TRBJ2-3
CASSPPGLAGGVDTQYF
TGTGCCAGCTCACCACCGGGACTAGCGGGAGGAGTAGATACGCAGTATTTT
>TRBV5-8|TRBD1|-|TRBJ2-7
CASSTRGQGYEQYF
TGTGCCAGCAGCACCCGAGGACAGGGCTACGAGCAGTACTTC
>TRBV7-2|-|once|TRBJ2-7
CASTPTGGSYEQYF
TGTGCCAGCACCCCGACAGGCGGGAGCTACGAGCAGTACTTC
>TRBV6-5|-|-|TRBJ2-3
CASTRGKDRNTQYF
TGTGCCAGCACCCGGGGTAAGGACCGGAATACGCAGTATTTT
>TRBV29-1|TRBD2|-|TRBJ2-5
CSVFALAGVGQETQYF
TGCAGCGTTTTCGCACTAGCGGGGGTAGGTCAAGAGACCCAGTACTTC
>TRBV18|-|-|TRBJ2-2
CASSRETATGELFF
TGTGCCAGCTCAAGAGAGACAGCCACCGGGGAGCTGTTTTTT
>TRBV5-4|TRBD2|-|TRBJ2-7
CASSPGGLAGPYEQYF
TGTGCCAGCAGCCCGGGGGGTCTAGCGGGCCCCTACGAGCAGTACTTC
>TRBV5-6|-|-|TRBJ2-1
CASRHDPLRFF
TGTGCCAGCAGACATGACCCATTGCGGTTCTTC
>TRBV5-1|-|-|TRBJ2-5
CASRRKETQYF
TGCGCCAGCAGGCGGAAAGAGACCCAGTACTTC
>TRBV7-2|-|-|TRBJ2-7
CASSSSGYSSYEQYF
TGTGCCAGCAGCTCGAGCGGGTACAGCTCCTACGAGCAGTACTTC
>TRBV6-5|-|-|TRBJ2-1
CASKRGNEQFF
TGTGCCAGCAAGAGGGGAAATGAGCAGTTCTTC